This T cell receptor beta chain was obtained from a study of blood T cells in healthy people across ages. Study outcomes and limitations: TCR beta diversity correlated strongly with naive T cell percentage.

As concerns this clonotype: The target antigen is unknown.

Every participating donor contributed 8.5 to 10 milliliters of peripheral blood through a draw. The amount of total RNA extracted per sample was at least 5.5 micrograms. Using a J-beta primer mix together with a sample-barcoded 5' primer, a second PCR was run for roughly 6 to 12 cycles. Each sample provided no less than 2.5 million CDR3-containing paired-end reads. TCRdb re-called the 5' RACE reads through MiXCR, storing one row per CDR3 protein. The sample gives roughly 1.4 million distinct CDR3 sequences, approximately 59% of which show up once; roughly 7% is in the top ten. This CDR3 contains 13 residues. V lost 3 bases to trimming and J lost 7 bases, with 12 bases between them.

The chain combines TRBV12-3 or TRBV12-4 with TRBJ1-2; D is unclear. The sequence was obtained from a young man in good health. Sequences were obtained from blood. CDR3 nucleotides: TGTGCCAGCAGTTTTTCTGGGGTCACTGGCTACACCTTC. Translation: CASSFSGVTGYTF.